One and the same sample provided the 11 T cell receptor beta chains below, sequenced in a study of OX40 agonist ivuxolimab in advanced cancers. The method was immunoSEQ multiplex PCR; TCRdb's version includes in-frame clones alone and lacks a portion of them. The sample has tens of thousands of clones, roughly 84% seen once. The sample in question was CD4+ or CD8+ T cells sorted from blood, obtained in a trial of the OX40 agonist ivuxolimab. These receptors all come from an adult with an advanced solid tumor such as melanoma, head and neck, liver or kidney cancer.

The rearrangement links TRBV15 to TRBJ2-1; 8 nucleotides match TRBD2. Unmatched junction bases numbered 2, after V lost 1 base and J lost 0 bases. This CDR3 has 16 residues. CDR1 and CDR2 from the germline V gene are LNHNV and YYDKDF (reference sequence). In nucleotides, the CDR3 is TGTGCCACCAGCAGAGGACGGGGGGGCTCCTACAATGAGCAGTTCTTC. Translating it yields CATSRGRGGSYNEQFF.

The rearrangement uses TRBV7-3 and TRBJ2-2; the D call may be TRBD1 or TRBD2 (5 bases each). The V and J ends lost 4 bases and 5 bases respectively, with 11 bases between them. This CDR3 has 14 amino acids. The germline gives CDR1 SGHTA, CDR2 FQGTGA. CDR3 sequence reads: CASSWGYGTGELFF. The CDR3 DNA reads TGTGCCAGCAGCTGGGGGTACGGGACCGGGGAGCTGTTTTTT.

The chain combines TRBV30 with TRBJ1-6; a weak D match, TRBD1 (5 bases). Germline CDR1 and CDR2: GTSNPN and SVGIG (reference sequence). V dropped 3 bases and J dropped 7 bases, with 10 bases sitting between them. There are 13 residues in the CDR3. Written as DNA, the CDR3 is TGTGCCTGGAGCCGGGGGTCGAATTCACCCCTCCACTTT. This sequence encodes CAWSRGSNSPLHF.

This sequence joins TRBV6-1 and TRBJ2-1, with 7 positions matching TRBD1. J was trimmed by 1 base and V by 6 bases; bases with no gene match: 6. The CDR3 spans 15 residues. Germline lookup yields CDR1 MNHNS and CDR2 SASEGT. CDR3 in DNA: TGTGCCAGCAGCTTAGACAGGGCTTCCTACAATGAGCAGTTCTTC. Amino acids: CASSLDRASYNEQFF.

CDR3 DNA sequence: TGCGCCACCGCAGGCGGGACAGGTTACGAGCAGTACTTC. Amino acid sequence: CATAGGTGYEQYF. J is TRBJ2-5 and V is TRBV10-2; TRBD1 aligns across 8 bases. The J call is in doubt because the DNA end fits TRBJ2-7 better. The CDR3 extends over 13 amino acids. CDR1 is WSHSY and CDR2 is SAAADI in the germline V gene.

The chain carries TRBV6-4 and TRBJ2-1, with TRBD2 identical over 8 bases. The CDR3 extends over 14 amino acids. Trimming cost V 6 bases and J 5 bases; bases outside gene matches: 6. Germline CDR1 is MRHNA and CDR2 is SNTAGT. CDR3 region: CASSYSGVNNEQFF. In DNA form, the CDR3 reads TGTGCCAGCAGCTATAGCGGGGTTAACAATGAGCAGTTCTTC.

This rearrangement joins TRBV19 to TRBJ2-1; D is possibly TRBD1 (5 bases). The CDR3 sequence is 14 residues long. The V end lost 4 bases, the J end lost 1 base, and 8 bases lay between the germline ends. Germline lookup yields CDR1 LNHDA and CDR2 SQIVND (reference sequence). In DNA, the CDR3 is TGTGCCAGTAGTAGGACAATGTCCTACAATGAGCAGTTCTTC. This translates into CASSRTMSYNEQFF.

This chain links TRBV15 with TRBJ2-1; D gene ambiguous. This CDR3 region has 12 residues. Trimming removed 0 bases from V and 3 bases from J, with 0 bases in between. Germline CDR1 and CDR2: LNHNV and YYDKDF (reference sequence). The CDR3 loop is CATSRDYNEQFF. Written as DNA, the CDR3 is TGTGCCACCAGCAGAGACTACAATGAGCAGTTCTTC.

V and J are TRBV29-1 and TRBJ1-2, with D hard to call. Trimming removed 6 bases at V and 4 bases at J, with 12 bases between. CDR3 length: 12 amino acids. Germline CDR1 SQVTM, CDR2 ANQGSEA. The CDR3 loop is CSVAGRTYGYTF. In nucleotides, the CDR3 is TGCAGCGTGGCCGGACGGACCTATGGCTACACCTTC. The variable domain in full, with the rest retrieved from reference TRBV29-1 and TRBJ1-2, is SAVISQKPSRDICQRGTSLTIQCQVDSQVTMMFWYRQQPGQSLTLIATANQGSEATYESGFVIDKFPISRPNLTFSTLTVSNMSPEDSSIYLCSVAGRTYGYTFGSGTRLTVV.

The V and J genes are TRBV19 and TRBJ2-1, with D maybe TRBD1 (7 bases). The V gene's germline CDR1 is LNHDA and CDR2 SQIVND (reference sequence). The CDR3 contains 15 residues. Trimming shortened V by 2 bases and J by 6 bases, and 14 bases separated the two germline ends. CDR3 loop: CASSIFLQGGNEQFF. DNA of the CDR3: TGTGCCAGTAGTATATTCCTCCAGGGGGGCAATGAGCAGTTCTTC. Together with reference TRBV19 and TRBJ2-1, the CDR3 gives the full variable domain: DGGITQSPKYLFRKEGQNVTLSCEQNLNHDAMYWYRQDPGQGLRLIYYSQIVNDFQKGDIAEGYSVSREKKESFPLTVTSAQKNPTAFYLCASSIFLQGGNEQFFGPGTRLTVL.

V usage is TRBV5-6 and J usage is TRBJ2-7, with D perhaps TRBD1 (6 bases). V lost 4 bases and J 4 bases, leaving 15 bases between the germline ends. The CDR3 has 14 amino acids. CDR1 is SGHDT, CDR2 YYEEEE, per germline. The CDR3: CASSALLQGYEQYF. CDR3 coding DNA: TGTGCCAGCAGCGCACTACTACAGGGTTACGAGCAGTACTTC.